These 10 T cell receptor beta chains originate from one sample sequenced in a study of cytomegalovirus exposure and HLA in healthy donors. The PCR had 60 Vbeta and 13 Jbeta primers. Profiled with immunoSEQ multiplex PCR; TCRdb holds only in-frame clones, not every one. Seen here are 100,000 to 150,000 clones, 65% to 80% observed once, and the top ten hold around 1.8%. Material for sequencing was PBMCs. The source of these receptors is a woman aged 35 to 49 in good health and CMV-seronegative.

V gene TRBV9 combines with J gene TRBJ1-1, with 10 bases matching TRBD1. Trimming cost V 3 bases and J 4 bases; bases outside gene matches: 3. In germline, CDR1 is SGDLS, CDR2 YYNGEE. This CDR3 is built from 14 residues. The CDR3 loop is CASSDGQGVTEAFF. In nucleotides, the CDR3 is TGTGCCAGCAGCGACGGACAGGGGGTCACTGAAGCTTTCTTT.

This chain connects TRBV28 to TRBJ1-1; TRBD1 matches at 8 bases. Losses at the gene ends were 5 bases for V and 1 base for J; bases not matched to a gene: 9. Germline V gene data show CDR1 as MDHEN and CDR2 as SYDVKM. The CDR3 totals 16 residues. Here the CDR3 DNA reads TGTGCCAGCAGTCCAACCGCCGGGACAGGGAACACTGAAGCTTTCTTT. It codes for CASSPTAGTGNTEAFF.

The chain combines TRBV11-2 with TRBJ2-3; 10 bases are a match to TRBD2. The trim removed 0 bases at V and 0 bases at J, leaving 12 bases unmatched. Germline V CDR1 and CDR2: SGHAT, FQNNGV. CDR3 length: 20 residues. The DNA of the CDR3 is TGTGCCAGCAGCTTAGACTTTGGGCTAGCGGGGGCAGAAAGCACAGATACGCAGTATTTT. This gives the protein CASSLDFGLAGAESTDTQYF.

Remarks on this clone: Distinct nucleotide sequences in the sample also encode this CDR3. The chain is built from TRBV27 and TRBJ1-1; D is unresolved. Germline assignment: CDR1 MNHEY and CDR2 SMNVEV (reference sequence). The V end lost 3 bases, the J end lost 0 bases, and 8 bases lay between the germline ends. The CDR3 contains 14 residues. The CDR3 spells CASSLGGMNTEAFF. The CDR3 nucleotides read TGTGCCAGCAGTTTGGGCGGGATGAACACTGAAGCTTTCTTT.

J is TRBJ2-7 and V is TRBV6-6, with a tentative D call TRBD1 (6 bases). The V gene lost 6 bases and the J gene lost 4 bases, with 16 bases spanning the gap. The CDR3 length is 14 residues. Germline CDR1 MNHNY, CDR2 SVGAGI (reference sequence). The CDR3 nucleotides are TGTGCCAGCAGGGGCCAGGACAGCCTTTACGAGCAGTACTTC. Translating gives CASRGQDSLYEQYF.

The rearrangement uses TRBV5-4 and TRBJ2-3; 11 positions agree with TRBD2. CDR3 length: 16 amino acids. V lost 4 bases and J lost 3; bases outside the gene matches: 7. Germline CDR1 SGHNT, CDR2 YYREEE (reference sequence). CDR3 DNA sequence: TGTGCCAGCAGCCCCCCCCCTAGCGGGGGGACAGATACGCAGTATTTT. It is translated as CASSPPPSGGTDTQYF.

The chain uses TRBV28 and TRBJ2-7, with D maybe TRBD2 (6 bases). V was pared by 8 bases and J by 2 bases, with 13 bases between. The germline V gene encodes CDR1 MDHEN and CDR2 SYDVKM. This CDR3 is built from 13 residues. The CDR3 region is CASWGVRPYEQYF. CDR3 sequence (DNA): TGTGCCAGCTGGGGGGTTAGGCCCTACGAGCAGTACTTC. Supplemented by reference TRBV28 and TRBJ2-7, the full variable domain reads DVKVTQSSRYLVKRTGEKVFLECVQDMDHENMFWYRQDPGLGLRLIYFSYDVKMKEKGDIPEGYSVSREKKERFSLILESASTNQTSMYLCASWGVRPYEQYFGPGTRLTVT.

J is TRBJ2-7 and V is TRBV5-1, with TRBD1 matching over 7 bases. The V and J ends lost 6 bases and 5 bases, in that order; junction bases with no gene match: 8. There are 13 residues in the CDR3. Germline CDR1 and CDR2: SGHRS and YFSETQ. Written as DNA, the CDR3 is TGCGCCAGCATGCCTGCAGGGGGAAACGAGCAGTACTTC. Translated, it gives CASMPAGGNEQYF.

This clone appeared a single time. Germline and junction disagree at one end, which may indicate a read error. This rearrangement joins TRBV4-2 to TRBJ2-2, with a tentative D call TRBD1 (5 bases). The germline CDR1 and CDR2 sequences are LGHNA and YNFKEQ. The CDR3 is made up of 16 amino acids. CDR3: CAGSPQIQAGTGELFF. The CDR3 DNA reads as TGTGCCGGCAGCCCCCAGATACAGGCTGGTACCGGGGAGCTGTTTTTT.

This clone came up a few times. The gene calls are TRBV7-9 and TRBJ2-1; tentative D call: TRBD2 (5 bases). Germline CDR1 and CDR2: SEHNR and FQNEAQ (reference sequence). The length of the CDR3 is 14 residues. The ends were cut back, 0 bases at V and 2 bases at J, with 5 bases in the middle. CDR3 region: CASSLAGTYNEQFF. As DNA, the CDR3 is TGTGCCAGCAGCTTAGCCGGGACCTACAATGAGCAGTTCTTC.